A selection of T cell receptor beta chains follows, all from one sample in a study of Graves' ophthalmopathy and Graves' hyperthyroidism. TCRdb re-analysed the multiplex PCR reads in MiXCR, keeping a single row per CDR3 protein. The data contain 650,000 to 900,000 distinct CDR3 sequences, 35% to 50% of them singletons. The sequencing sample was made of peripheral blood. The source is an adult man with Graves' ophthalmopathy. CDR3s include the opening cysteine and the closing phenylalanine or tryptophan. A D gene is named only where the DNA matches it firmly. The size entry is marked missing in some rows and otherwise reads once, few, many or a size class.

clone size: NA; J gene: TRBJ2-7; D gene: NA; V gene: TRBV10-3; CDR3 DNA: TGTGCCGGCAGTTACGGTCGGGCCGGAGGGTACTACGAGCAGTACTTC; CDR3 protein: CAGSYGRAGGYYEQYF
clone size: many; J gene: TRBJ2-7; D gene: NA; V gene: TRBV5-1; CDR3 DNA: TGTGCCAGCAGCTTGGTCTCAGGGAGCTCCTACGAGCAGTACTTC; CDR3 protein: CASSLVSGSSYEQYF
clone size: NA; J gene: TRBJ1-4; D gene: NA; V gene: TRBV2; CDR3 DNA: TGTGCCAGCATGGCCGGGGGCCTCGGAAAACTGTTTTTT; CDR3 protein: CASMAGGLGKLFF
clone size: NA; J gene: TRBJ2-2; D gene: NA; V gene: TRBV9; CDR3 DNA: TGTGCCAGCAGCGAATTGCCCTTGAACACCGGGGAGCTGTTTTTT; CDR3 protein: CASSELPLNTGELFF
clone size: NA; J gene: TRBJ1-6; D gene: TRBD1; V gene: TRBV2; CDR3 DNA: TGTGCCAGCAGGGACAGGGTGGGAAATTCACCCCTCCACTTT; CDR3 protein: CASRDRVGNSPLHF
clone size: NA; J gene: TRBJ1-4; D gene: NA; V gene: TRBV25-1; CDR3 DNA: TGTGCCAGCTCACCAAGTGCAGCAACAACTAATGAAAAACTGTTTTTT; CDR3 protein: CASSPSAATTNEKLFF
clone size: NA; J gene: TRBJ1-2; D gene: TRBD1; V gene: TRBV29-1; CDR3 DNA: TGCAGCGTTGAAGATCCGCGGACAGGGGGTTACGGCTACACCTTC; CDR3 protein: CSVEDPRTGGYGYTF
clone size: many; J gene: TRBJ1-1; D gene: NA; V gene: TRBV19; CDR3 DNA: TGTGCCAGTAGTATAGAAGGCACTGAAGCTTTCTTT; CDR3 protein: CASSIEGTEAFF
clone size: NA; J gene: TRBJ1-5; D gene: TRBD1; V gene: TRBV19; CDR3 DNA: TGTGCCAGTAGTATAGAAGGGACAGGACACAATCAGCCCCAGCATTTT; CDR3 protein: CASSIEGTGHNQPQHF
clone size: NA; J gene: TRBJ1-3; D gene: NA; V gene: TRBV20-1; CDR3 DNA: TGCAGTGCTAGAGTCGCGGGATACTCTGGAAACACCATATATTTT; CDR3 protein: CSARVAGYSGNTIYF
clone size: many; J gene: TRBJ1-6; D gene: TRBD1; V gene: TRBV29-1; CDR3 DNA: TGCAGCACCTCGGACAGGGGAGATTCACCCCTCCACTTT; CDR3 protein: CSTSDRGDSPLHF
clone size: NA; J gene: TRBJ1-2; D gene: NA; V gene: TRBV6-2/TRBV6-3; CDR3 DNA: TGTGCCATCAGTCTACTCGGGACTAACTATGGCTACACCTTC; CDR3 protein: CAISLLGTNYGYTF
clone size: NA; J gene: TRBJ1-2; D gene: TRBD1; V gene: TRBV29-1; CDR3 DNA: TGCAGCGTTACAGGGGTATGGGGAAACACCTTC; CDR3 protein: CSVTGVWGNTF
clone size: many; J gene: TRBJ1-5; D gene: NA; V gene: TRBV29-1; CDR3 DNA: TGCAGCGTTGCGTTCGGCGGTTATAGCAATCAGCCCCAGCATTTT; CDR3 protein: CSVAFGGYSNQPQHF
clone size: few; J gene: TRBJ2-2; D gene: NA; V gene: TRBV7-9; CDR3 DNA: TGTGCCACCTCGGATTTGGGCGGGAATTCCGGGGAGCTGTTTTTT; CDR3 protein: CATSDLGGNSGELFF
clone size: few; J gene: TRBJ1-2; D gene: NA; V gene: TRBV5-1; CDR3 DNA: TGCGCCAGCAGCTTGGCCGAGCCGGTCTATGGCTACACCTTC; CDR3 protein: CASSLAEPVYGYTF
clone size: NA; J gene: TRBJ2-5; D gene: TRBD1; V gene: TRBV12-3/TRBV12-4; CDR3 DNA: TGTGCCAGCAGCCCCGCCTCGAAACAGGGGGCAGGGGAGACCCAGTACTTC; CDR3 protein: CASSPASKQGAGETQYF
clone size: many; J gene: TRBJ1-2; D gene: NA; V gene: TRBV9; CDR3 DNA: TGTGCCAGCAGCCCCCAAAACGGCGGAGGCTACACCTTC; CDR3 protein: CASSPQNGGGYTF
clone size: NA; J gene: TRBJ2-2; D gene: TRBD2; V gene: TRBV25-1; CDR3 DNA: TGCGCCAGCAGCCGATCCGGGACTAGCGGGAGGGGGAACACCGGGGAGCTGTTTTTT; CDR3 protein: CASSRSGTSGRGNTGELFF
clone size: NA; J gene: TRBJ2-3; D gene: NA; V gene: TRBV6-1; CDR3 DNA: TGTGCCAGCAGCCATGCCCGGGAGCTCCCAGATACGCAGTATTTT; CDR3 protein: CASSHARELPDTQYF
clone size: few; J gene: TRBJ2-5; D gene: TRBD2; V gene: TRBV7-9; CDR3 DNA: TGTGCCAGCAGCTTCTCGACTAGCGGAAACCAAGAGACCCAGTACTTC; CDR3 protein: CASSFSTSGNQETQYF
clone size: once; J gene: TRBJ2-5; D gene: TRBD2; V gene: TRBV28; CDR3 DNA: TGTGCCAGCAGTTTAATGCCCGGGACTAGCGGGGAAGAGACCCAGTACTTC; CDR3 protein: CASSLMPGTSGEETQYF
clone size: few; J gene: TRBJ1-1; D gene: NA; V gene: TRBV5-7; CDR3 DNA: TGTGCCACAAACCAGGGTGCAAACACTGAAGCTTTCTTT; CDR3 protein: CATNQGANTEAFF
clone size: many; J gene: TRBJ1-1; D gene: TRBD1; V gene: TRBV7-2; CDR3 DNA: TGTGCCAGCAGCTTCCGACAGGGGAACACTGAAGCTTTCTTT; CDR3 protein: CASSFRQGNTEAFF
clone size: NA; J gene: TRBJ1-6; D gene: NA; V gene: TRBV9; CDR3 DNA: TGTGCCAGCAGTTTTGTCTTGAGGGGGAATTCACCCCTCCACTTT; CDR3 protein: CASSFVLRGNSPLHF
clone size: NA; J gene: TRBJ2-7; D gene: NA; V gene: TRBV15; CDR3 DNA: TGTGCCACCAGCAGAGATTACCCGGGGGTCAACGAGCAGTACTTC; CDR3 protein: CATSRDYPGVNEQYF
clone size: few; J gene: TRBJ2-6; D gene: NA; V gene: TRBV12-3/TRBV12-4; CDR3 DNA: TGTGCCAGCAGTTTATGGACGTCCTCTGGGGCCAACGTCCTGACTTTC; CDR3 protein: CASSLWTSSGANVLTF
clone size: NA; J gene: TRBJ1-1; D gene: TRBD1; V gene: TRBV7-9; CDR3 DNA: TGTGCCAGCAGCTACGGGACAGTCGGCACTGAAGCTTTCTTT; CDR3 protein: CASSYGTVGTEAFF
clone size: few; J gene: TRBJ1-5; D gene: NA; V gene: TRBV6-6; CDR3 DNA: TGTGCCAGCAGAACGAGCGGGGACAATCAGCCCCAGCATTTT; CDR3 protein: CASRTSGDNQPQHF
clone size: once; J gene: TRBJ2-7; D gene: NA; V gene: TRBV10-3; CDR3 DNA: TGTGTCATCAGTGAGTCTATTAACTCCTACGAGCAGTACTTC; CDR3 protein: CVISESINSYEQYF
clone size: NA; J gene: TRBJ1-1; D gene: NA; V gene: TRBV14; CDR3 DNA: TGTGCCAGCAGCCAAGCCCCGTCAGGAATGCGCACTGAAGCTTTCTTT; CDR3 protein: CASSQAPSGMRTEAFF
clone size: NA; J gene: TRBJ2-6; D gene: NA; V gene: TRBV10-3; CDR3 DNA: TGTGCCATCAGTGCAGGGAGAGGGGCCAACGTCCTGACTTTC; CDR3 protein: CAISAGRGANVLTF
clone size: NA; J gene: TRBJ2-7; D gene: NA; V gene: TRBV19; CDR3 DNA: TGTGCCAGTAGTATTCGGAGGGGAAATATTGTGGAGCAGTACTTC; CDR3 protein: CASSIRRGNIVEQYF
clone size: few; J gene: TRBJ2-5; D gene: NA; V gene: TRBV7-3; CDR3 DNA: TGTGCCAGCAGTTTGATGGGGACCCAGTACTTC; CDR3 protein: CASSLMGTQYF
clone size: many; J gene: TRBJ1-2; D gene: NA; V gene: TRBV20-1; CDR3 DNA: TGCAGTGCTAGGGATCGGGGCTTAGGTTATGGCTACACCTTC; CDR3 protein: CSARDRGLGYGYTF
clone size: few; J gene: TRBJ1-5; D gene: TRBD1; V gene: TRBV12-3/TRBV12-4; CDR3 DNA: TGTGCCAGCAGTGGCACAGGGGGCGGTCAGCCCCAGCATTTT; CDR3 protein: CASSGTGGGQPQHF
clone size: few; J gene: TRBJ2-6; D gene: TRBD1; V gene: TRBV2; CDR3 DNA: TGTGCCAGCCGGGGGACAGGTGCCAACGTCCTGACTTTC; CDR3 protein: CASRGTGANVLTF
clone size: NA; J gene: TRBJ1-5; D gene: TRBD1; V gene: TRBV14; CDR3 DNA: TGTGCCAGCAGCCTAGGGCCAGGGGGTACAGGGGCCCAGCATTTT; CDR3 protein: CASSLGPGGTGAQHF
clone size: once; J gene: TRBJ1-2; D gene: TRBD1; V gene: TRBV10-3; CDR3 DNA: TGTGCCACCCAACGGCAGGGGGAGGGCTACACCTTC; CDR3 protein: CATQRQGEGYTF
clone size: NA; J gene: TRBJ2-3; D gene: NA; V gene: TRBV6-4; CDR3 DNA: TGTGCCAGCAGTGACCGGGAAGGTAGCACAGATACGCAGTATTTT; CDR3 protein: CASSDREGSTDTQYF
clone size: few; J gene: TRBJ2-7; D gene: NA; V gene: TRBV5-4; CDR3 DNA: TGTGCCAGCAGCTCGTCTGGAGGTGCCCCCTACGAGCAGTACTTC; CDR3 protein: CASSSSGGAPYEQYF
clone size: NA; J gene: TRBJ2-7; D gene: NA; V gene: TRBV5-4; CDR3 DNA: TGTGCCAGCAGCTCACCACTAGCCTACGAGCAGTACTTC; CDR3 protein: CASSSPLAYEQYF
clone size: many; J gene: TRBJ2-5; D gene: TRBD1; V gene: TRBV19; CDR3 DNA: TGTGCCAGTAGTATCCCCCGGGACAGGGAAGAGACCCAGTACTTC; CDR3 protein: CASSIPRDREETQYF
clone size: NA; J gene: TRBJ1-2; D gene: NA; V gene: TRBV19; CDR3 DNA: TGTGCCAGTAGTATAGGACAGAGGACGCATGGCTACGCCTTC; CDR3 protein: CASSIGQRTHGYAF
clone size: NA; J gene: TRBJ1-2; D gene: NA; V gene: TRBV20-1; CDR3 DNA: TGCAGTGCTAGAGATCCGAGAACTAACTATGGCTACACCTTC; CDR3 protein: CSARDPRTNYGYTF
clone size: many; J gene: TRBJ1-2; D gene: TRBD1; V gene: TRBV7-2; CDR3 DNA: TGTGCCAGCACTAGGGGGGGACAGGCCGGATATGGCTACACCTTC; CDR3 protein: CASTRGGQAGYGYTF
clone size: NA; J gene: TRBJ1-3; D gene: NA; V gene: TRBV20-1; CDR3 DNA: TGCAGTGCCAAACGTTTCAGAGACTCTGGAAACACCATATATTTT; CDR3 protein: CSAKRFRDSGNTIYF